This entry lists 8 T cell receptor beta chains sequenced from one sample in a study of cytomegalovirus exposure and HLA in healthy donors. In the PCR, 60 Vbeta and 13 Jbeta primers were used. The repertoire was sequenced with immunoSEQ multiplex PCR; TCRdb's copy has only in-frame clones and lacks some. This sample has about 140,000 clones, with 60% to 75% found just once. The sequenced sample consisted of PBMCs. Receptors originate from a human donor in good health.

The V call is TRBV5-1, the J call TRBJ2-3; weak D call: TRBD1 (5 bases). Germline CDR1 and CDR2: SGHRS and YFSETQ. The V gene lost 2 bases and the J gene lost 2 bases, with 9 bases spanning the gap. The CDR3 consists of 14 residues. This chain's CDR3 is CASSLGVDTDTQYF. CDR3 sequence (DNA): TGCGCCAGCAGCTTAGGGGTGGACACAGATACGCAGTATTTT.

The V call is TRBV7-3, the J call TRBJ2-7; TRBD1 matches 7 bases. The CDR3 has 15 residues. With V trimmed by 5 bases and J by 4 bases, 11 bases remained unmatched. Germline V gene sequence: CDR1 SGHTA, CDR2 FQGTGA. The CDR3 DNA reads TGTGCCAGCAGCGAAGGCCCGCAGGGGGAGTACGAGCAGTACTTC. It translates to CASSEGPQGEYEQYF.

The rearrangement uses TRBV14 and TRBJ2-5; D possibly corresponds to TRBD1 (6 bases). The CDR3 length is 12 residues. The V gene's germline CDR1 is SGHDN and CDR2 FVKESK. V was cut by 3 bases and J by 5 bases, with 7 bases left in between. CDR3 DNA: TGTGCCAGCAGCCAGAGGGGGGAGACCCAGTACTTC. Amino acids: CASSQRGETQYF.

The CDR3: CASSPGGNAFF. The CDR3 bases are TGTGCCAGCAGTCCCGGGGGGAATGCTTTCTTT. This chain uses TRBV13 with TRBJ1-1; D is possibly TRBD1 (5 bases). The CDR3 consists of 11 residues. Germline lookup yields CDR1 PRHDT and CDR2 FYEKMQ (reference sequence). V lost 6 bases and J 11 bases, leaving 13 bases between the germline ends.

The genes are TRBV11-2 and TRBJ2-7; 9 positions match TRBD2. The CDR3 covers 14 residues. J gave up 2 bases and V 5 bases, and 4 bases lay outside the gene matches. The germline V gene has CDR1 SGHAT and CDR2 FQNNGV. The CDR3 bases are TGTGCCAGCAGCCTGACTAGCGGTCCCTACGAGCAGTACTTC. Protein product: CASSLTSGPYEQYF.

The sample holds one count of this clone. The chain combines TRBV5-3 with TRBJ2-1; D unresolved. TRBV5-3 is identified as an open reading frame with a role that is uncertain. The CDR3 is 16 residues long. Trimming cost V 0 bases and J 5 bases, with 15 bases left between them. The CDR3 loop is CARSLVTIRVNNEQFF. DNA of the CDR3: TGTGCCAGAAGCTTGGTAACTATTCGGGTCAACAATGAGCAGTTCTTC.

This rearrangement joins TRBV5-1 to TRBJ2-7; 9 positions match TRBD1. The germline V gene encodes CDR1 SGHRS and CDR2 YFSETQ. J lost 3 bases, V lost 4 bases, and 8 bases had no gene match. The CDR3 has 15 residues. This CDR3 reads CASSIDRGLGYEQYF. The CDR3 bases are TGCGCCAGCAGCATCGACAGGGGGTTGGGCTACGAGCAGTACTTC.

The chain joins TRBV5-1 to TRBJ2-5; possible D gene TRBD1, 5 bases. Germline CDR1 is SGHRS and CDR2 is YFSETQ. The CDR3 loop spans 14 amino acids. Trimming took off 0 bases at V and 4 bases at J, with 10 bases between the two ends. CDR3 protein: CASSLGQGGETQYF. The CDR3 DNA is TGCGCCAGCAGCTTGGGGCAGGGTGGAGAGACCCAGTACTTC.